The 31 T cell receptor beta chains presented below share a single source sample, sequenced in a study of blood T cell repertoires in COVID-19. Measured with immunoSEQ multiplex PCR; TCRdb has only the in-frame clones, and not every one. The table has roughly 380,000 clones, more than 65% seen once; the top ten hold 1.1%. The sample comprised peripheral blood. Receptor source: a human donor with acute or convalescent COVID-19. The donor label of this sample is uncertain.

J is TRBJ2-5 and V is TRBV6-5; D gene ambiguous. V was shortened by 6 bases and J by 4 bases, with 9 bases between the two germline ends. Germline CDR1 reads MNHEY; CDR2 reads SVGAGI. The CDR3 is 12 amino acids. In nucleotides, the CDR3 is TGTGCCAGCAGCAGAGGCGGAGAGACCCAGTACTTC. Protein sequence: CASSRGGETQYF.

V usage is TRBV3-1 (or the pseudogene TRBV3-2) and J usage is TRBJ1-6; 8 nucleotides agree with TRBD1. Germline V gives CDR1 LGHDT, CDR2 YNNKEL (reference sequence). This CDR3 has 13 residues. V dropped 8 bases and J dropped 9; count of bases not matched to a gene: 6. DNA for the CDR3: TGTGCCAGCGAACGGACAGGGAGTTCACCCCTCCACTTT. The encoded protein is CASERTGSSPLHF.

V gene TRBV11-2 combines with J gene TRBJ2-2; the D is unclear. CDR3 length: 14 amino acids. Germline CDR1 SGHAT, CDR2 FQNNGV. V shed 1 base and J shed 5 bases, with 8 bases lying between them. The CDR3 nucleotides are TGTGCCAGCAGCTTAGGTATCCAGACCGGGGAGCTGTTTTTT. As protein: CASSLGIQTGELFF.

This clone was seen a few times. V gene TRBV5-5 combines with J gene TRBJ1-6; tentatively, D is TRBD1 (6 bases). Trimming removed 5 bases at V and 7 bases at J, with 13 bases between. Germline V gene data show CDR1 as SGHKS and CDR2 as YYEKEE (reference sequence). CDR3 length: 14 residues. In DNA, the CDR3 is TGTGCCAGCAGTACGGGACAACCAAATTCACCCCTCCACTTT. Residues: CASSTGQPNSPLHF.

The chain carries TRBV30 and TRBJ1-4; 8 bases are shared with TRBD1. Germline CDR1 and CDR2: GTSNPN and SVGIG (reference sequence). V shed 5 bases and J 3 bases; nucleotides not matched to a gene: 5. The CDR3 is 14 amino acids. CDR3 sequence reads: CAWGQGWANEKLFF. The CDR3 nucleotides are TGTGCCTGGGGACAGGGATGGGCTAATGAAAAACTGTTTTTT. The full variable domain, rest sourced from reference TRBV30 and TRBJ1-4, is SQTIHQWPATLVQPVGSPLSLECTVEGTSNPNLYWYRQAAGRGLQLLFYSVGIGQISSEVPQNLSASRPQDRQFILSSKKLLLSDSGFYLCAWGQGWANEKLFFGSGTQLSVL.

The genes are TRBV27 and TRBJ1-6, with no clear D. Germline CDR1 and CDR2: MNHEY and SMNVEV (reference sequence). V was clipped by 3 bases and J by 9 bases, with 12 bases between them. The CDR3 runs to 14 residues. CDR3 in amino acids: CASSLGRFGSPLHF. CDR3 DNA sequence: TGTGCCAGCAGTTTGGGCAGGTTTGGTTCACCCCTCCACTTT.

The chain has TRBV19 and TRBJ1-2; 9 bases fit TRBD1. The CDR3 runs 17 residues. Germline lookup yields CDR1 LNHDA and CDR2 SQIVND (reference sequence). Trimming removed 6 bases from V and 8 bases from J; junction bases left unmatched: 19. The DNA for the CDR3 is TGTGCCAGTAGCCATACGGCAGGACAGGGGCTGGTAGGAGGCTACACCTTC. Residues: CASSHTAGQGLVGGYTF. Based on the CDR3 plus reference TRBV19 and TRBJ1-2, the full variable domain is DGGITQSPKYLFRKEGQNVTLSCEQNLNHDAMYWYRQDPGQGLRLIYYSQIVNDFQKGDIAEGYSVSREKKESFPLTVTSAQKNPTAFYLCASSHTAGQGLVGGYTFGSGTRLTVV.

The CDR3 DNA follows: TGTGCCAGCAGCCTCAGGCTCGACAGGGCCAACGTCCTGACTTTC. Its translation: CASSLRLDRANVLTF. The V gene is TRBV3-1 (or the pseudogene TRBV3-2), the J gene TRBJ2-6; no clear D gene. Trimming took 4 bases from V and 5 from J, leaving 12 bases between them. This CDR3 contains 15 residues. Looked up from germline, CDR1 is LGHDT and CDR2 is YNNKEL (reference sequence).

DNA of the CDR3: TGTGCCAGCTCACCACTCGGACAGGGGGTGATAAATGAGCAGTTCTTC. Translation: CASSPLGQGVINEQFF. The chain uses TRBV18 and TRBJ2-1; TRBD1 matches 10 bases. The V and J ends lost 1 base and 7 bases, in that order; junction bases with no gene match: 7. CDR1 is KGHSH, CDR2 LQKENI, per germline. The CDR3 has 16 amino acids.

Comment on this clone: Compared with germline, one end of the junction differs, possibly owing to a read error. The CDR3 DNA reads TGTGCCAGTAGTTTAGACAGGGACAATGAGCAGTTCTTC. Translation gives CASSLDRDNEQFF. The chain has TRBV19 and TRBJ2-1; 7 positions match TRBD1. Germline lookup yields CDR1 LNHDA and CDR2 SQIVND (reference sequence). The CDR3 is 13 residues long.

The chain has TRBV5-4 and TRBJ1-1, with D possibly being TRBD1 (5 bases). The CDR3 consists of 15 residues. CDR1 and CDR2 (germline): SGHNT, YYREEE (reference sequence). Trimming took 4 bases from V and 0 from J, leaving 13 bases between them. CDR3 in amino acids: CASSPRQRLNTEAFF. DNA of the CDR3: TGTGCCAGCAGCCCAAGACAGCGATTGAACACTGAAGCTTTCTTT.

This CDR3 reads CASTGGVGSYNEQFF. As DNA, the CDR3 is TGTGCCAGCACCGGGGGAGTTGGCTCCTACAATGAGCAGTTCTTC. The J gene is TRBJ2-1, the V gene TRBV5-4, with D possibly TRBD2 on 6 matching bases. Germline values: CDR1 SGHNT, CDR2 YYREEE (reference sequence). V was trimmed by 6 bases and J by 0 bases, leaving 13 bases between them. This CDR3 is 15 amino acids long. Drawing the rest from reference TRBV5-4 and TRBJ2-1, the complete variable domain is ETGVTQSPTHLIKTRGQQVTLRCSSQSGHNTVSWYQQALGQGPQFIFQYYREEENGRGNFPPRFSGLQFPNYSSELNVNALELDDSALYLCASTGGVGSYNEQFFGPGTRLTVL.

The rearrangement joins TRBV3-1 (or the pseudogene TRBV3-2) to TRBJ2-1; 11 bases are a match to TRBD2. This CDR3 comprises 16 residues. The junction had 9 bases not matched to a gene; V was cut back by 5 bases and J by 6 bases. Germline CDR1 reads LGHDT; CDR2 reads YNNKEL (reference sequence). CDR3 sequence reads: CASSSNSGGAINEQFF. Written as DNA, the CDR3 is TGTGCCAGCAGCTCAAATAGCGGGGGGGCCATCAATGAGCAGTTCTTC.

The chain combines TRBV3-1 (or the pseudogene TRBV3-2) with TRBJ1-2, with a weak D call TRBD1 (5 bases). The CDR3 extends over 13 amino acids. Deletions cut 5 bases from V and 3 bases from J, with 10 bases between. The germline gives CDR1 LGHDT, CDR2 YNNKEL (reference sequence). CDR3 bases: TGTGCCAGCAGCATCGGGGGGTACTATGGCTACACCTTC. Its translation: CASSIGGYYGYTF.

The rearrangement links TRBV7-8 to TRBJ1-2; possibly TRBD1 for D (6 bases). Looked up from germline, CDR1 is SGHVS and CDR2 is FQNEAQ. V lost 2 bases and J 2 bases, leaving 9 bases between the germline ends. This CDR3 contains 14 residues. The CDR3 region is CASSLSRGNYGYTF. The CDR3 bases are TGTGCCAGCAGCTTAAGCAGGGGAAACTATGGCTACACCTTC.

This sequence joins TRBV30 and TRBJ1-5; 9 bases are shared with TRBD1. This CDR3 spans 16 amino acids. CDR1 is GTSNPN, CDR2 SVGIG, per germline (reference sequence). The junction had 7 bases not matched to a gene; V was cut back by 2 bases and J by 2 bases. CDR3 sequence reads: CAWSTGTGLGNQPQHF. The CDR3 nucleotides are TGTGCCTGGAGTACCGGGACAGGGCTCGGCAATCAGCCCCAGCATTTT.

This clone has a handful of counts. The chain is built from TRBV19 and TRBJ2-7, with D possibly TRBD2 on 6 matching bases. CDR3 size: 16 residues. Germline loops: CDR1 LNHDA, CDR2 SQIVND (reference sequence). Trimming removed 5 bases at V and 5 bases at J, with 22 bases between. The CDR3 loop is CASSEALSGYPHEQYF. For the CDR3, the DNA is TGTGCCAGTAGTGAGGCACTAAGCGGGTACCCCCACGAGCAGTACTTC. Full variable domain (remainder filled in from reference TRBV19 and TRBJ2-7): DGGITQSPKYLFRKEGQNVTLSCEQNLNHDAMYWYRQDPGQGLRLIYYSQIVNDFQKGDIAEGYSVSREKKESFPLTVTSAQKNPTAFYLCASSEALSGYPHEQYFGPGTRLTVT.

V is TRBV7-9 and J is TRBJ2-7, with 9 bases identical to TRBD1. Germline-derived CDR1 and CDR2 are SEHNR and FQNEAQ (reference sequence). CDR3 length equals 12 residues. V lost 11 bases, J lost 3 bases, and 5 bases stayed unmatched. CDR3 sequence: CAVRDRDYEQYF. CDR3 DNA: TGTGCCGTCCGGGACAGGGACTACGAGCAGTACTTC.

V is TRBV7-9 and J is TRBJ1-2; D call uncertain. Trimming pared 2 bases from V and 0 bases from J, leaving 4 bases between. CDR3 length: 13 amino acids. Germline CDR1 SEHNR, CDR2 FQNEAQ (reference sequence). CDR3 region: CASSLSANYGYTF. The CDR3 DNA reads TGTGCCAGCAGCTTATCTGCTAACTATGGCTACACCTTC.

This chain uses TRBV14 with TRBJ1-1; 7 nucleotides line up with TRBD1. This CDR3 has 16 residues. V trimming: 2 bases; J trimming: 5 bases; junction bases outside the gene matches: 11. Germline CDR1 reads SGHDN; CDR2 reads FVKESK. In nucleotides, the CDR3 is TGTGCCAGCAGCCAATTGGGACAGCACCTCGGGACTGAAGCTTTCTTT. This codes for CASSQLGQHLGTEAFF.

The chain has TRBV4-1 and TRBJ2-3, with TRBD1 matching over 11 bases. CDR1 and CDR2 from the germline V gene are MGHRA and YSYEKL. V shed 5 bases and J 5 bases; nucleotides not matched to a gene: 6. This CDR3 contains 15 residues. CDR3 DNA: TGCGCCAGCAGCACCCGGGACAGGGGGGGAGATACGCAGTATTTT. It encodes CASSTRDRGGDTQYF.

This chain links TRBV7-8 with TRBJ1-1, with TRBD1 identical over 8 bases. Losses at the gene ends were 5 bases for V and 7 bases for J; bases not matched to a gene: 12. From germline, CDR1 is SGHVS and CDR2 FQNEAQ. The CDR3 totals 15 residues. CDR3 sequence reads: CASSPLGDRTVEAFF. The CDR3 nucleotides are TGTGCCAGCAGCCCCCTTGGGGACAGGACTGTTGAAGCTTTCTTT.

The chain carries TRBV6-2 or TRBV6-3 and TRBJ2-7, with 8 bases fitting TRBD1. J lost 3 bases, V lost 2 bases, and 6 bases had no gene match. Germline V CDR1 and CDR2: MNHEY, SVGEGT. This CDR3 contains 15 residues. In nucleotides, the CDR3 is TGTGCCAGCAGTTACAGTCCCGGGACAGGCTACGAGCAGTACTTC. Translated, it gives CASSYSPGTGYEQYF.

The rearrangement joins TRBV5-1 to TRBJ2-7, with D perhaps TRBD2 (5 bases). V gave up 0 bases and J gave up 2 bases, with 6 bases separating them. The CDR3 length is 13 residues. CDR1 is SGHRS, CDR2 YFSETQ, per germline. The CDR3: CASSLGLPYEQYF. The CDR3 nucleotides are TGCGCCAGCAGCTTGGGACTACCCTACGAGCAGTACTTC.

The chain links TRBV2 to TRBJ1-4; 8 bases are shared with TRBD1. The CDR3 has 15 amino acids. Germline CDR1 is SNHLY and CDR2 is FYNNEI. V lost 6 bases to trimming and J lost 1 base; unmatched junction nucleotides: 4. The CDR3 here is CASRDRELTNEKLFF. The CDR3, as DNA: TGTGCCAGCAGGGACAGGGAATTAACTAATGAAAAACTGTTTTTT.

J is TRBJ1-4 and V is TRBV2; D is uncertain. Germline-derived CDR1 and CDR2 are SNHLY and FYNNEI. This CDR3 has 14 residues. The V gene lost 8 bases and the J gene lost 5 bases, with 15 bases spanning the gap. CDR3 DNA sequence: TGTGCCAGCGCGGATACCAGAACGAATGAAAAACTGTTTTTT. It encodes CASADTRTNEKLFF.

J is TRBJ2-2 and V is TRBV15; tentative D call: TRBD1 (5 bases). V lost 4 bases and J lost 1, with 13 bases in between. Germline V gene data show CDR1 as LNHNV and CDR2 as YYDKDF (reference sequence). The CDR3 spans 16 residues. DNA for the CDR3: TGTGCCACCAGCATCGAGATCGGACAGAACACCGGGGAGCTGTTTTTT. It yields the protein CATSIEIGQNTGELFF.

The chain recombines TRBV5-1 with TRBJ1-1, with unresolved D. Germline assignment: CDR1 SGHRS and CDR2 YFSETQ. The V end lost 1 base, the J end lost 7 bases, and 5 bases lay between the germline ends. The CDR3 consists of 11 residues. DNA for the CDR3: TGCGCCAGCAGCTTGACGGGTGAAGCTTTCTTT. Its translation: CASSLTGEAFF.

This chain connects TRBV10-3 to TRBJ2-5; 9 nucleotides align to TRBD1. The CDR3 contains 15 residues. CDR1 and CDR2 (germline): ENHRY, SYGVKD. J lost 6 bases, V lost 0 bases, and 5 bases had no gene match. For the CDR3, the DNA is TGTGCCATCAGTGAGTCCGGGACAGGGAAGCAGACCCAGTACTTC. This gives the protein CAISESGTGKQTQYF.

The chain recombines TRBV3-1 (or the pseudogene TRBV3-2) with TRBJ1-4, with D unresolved. Germline assignment: CDR1 LGHDT and CDR2 YNNKEL (reference sequence). V gave up 4 bases and J gave up 3 bases, with 9 bases separating them. This CDR3 is 14 amino acids long. DNA for the CDR3: TGTGCCAGCAGCCCTGGGAGATCTAATGAAAAACTGTTTTTT. Translation: CASSPGRSNEKLFF.

The genes are TRBV6-1 and TRBJ1-3; no reliable D call. V lost 3 bases to trimming and J lost 0 bases, with 3 bases between them. Germline-derived CDR1 and CDR2 are MNHNS and SASEGT. The CDR3 covers 13 residues. CDR3 loop: CASSEYSGNTIYF. The CDR3 nucleotides are TGTGCCAGCAGTGAGTACTCTGGAAACACCATATATTTT.